This T cell receptor beta chain was sequenced during a study of T cells in localized non-small cell lung cancer. Study findings and constraints: In uninvolved adjacent lung, T cell clonality reached its highest value, exceeding tumor.

Data came from immunoSEQ multiplex PCR; TCRdb stores just in-frame clones and leaves some out. In the table there are over 45,000 clones, 85% to 90% of which are singletons. This clone was counted between two and nine times. What it binds is unknown. The material was PBMCs, obtained before any cancer treatment. The receptor was derived from a female donor with stage II lung adenocarcinoma.

CDR3 residues: CASSPPNQPQHF. CDR3 nucleotides: TGTGCCAGCAGCCCACCAAATCAGCCCCAGCATTTT. The chain combines TRBV7-9 with TRBJ1-5; D is unclear. The CDR3 runs to 12 residues. V was pared by 5 bases and J by 4 bases, with 6 bases between. Germline V CDR1 and CDR2: SEHNR, FQNEAQ (reference sequence).